The source of this T cell receptor (beta chain) is a study of blood T cell repertoires in COVID-19. Looking at the study overall: Both acute and convalescent COVID-19 samples were obtained from the United States, Italy and Spain. T cells, B-cell-depleted T cells, or PBMCs provided the cDNA or gDNA that served as material.

Methods used by the authors: From reference gene primer amplification, estimates of nucleated cell counts were derived. Clones were read by immunoSEQ multiplex PCR, and TCRdb kept only the in-frame ones, dropping some. Clone size and the V and J calls come from that table; the DNA yielded D and trimming. The sample has 65,000 to 90,000 clones; 80% to 90% are singletons. The length of the CDR3 is 15 residues. The germline gives CDR1 SNHLY, CDR2 FYNNEI. V was pared by 5 bases and J by 5 bases, with 7 bases of the junction left unmatched. The genes are TRBV2 and TRBJ1-2; 11 positions match TRBD1. This TCR was recovered from an elderly woman with active or convalescent COVID-19. Input material: peripheral blood. CDR3 sequence (DNA): TGTGCCAGCAGTAAAACGGGACAGGGGGGGTATGGCTACACCTTC. Its translation: CASSKTGQGGYGYTF.